This T cell receptor (beta chain) came from a study of blood T cell repertoires in COVID-19. Study information: Samples came from the United States, Italy and Spain, spanning acute and convalescent COVID-19.

Sequencing used immunoSEQ multiplex PCR; TCRdb keeps in-frame clones, though not all of them. The data show 270,000 or so clones, roughly 84% seen once. Concerning this clone itself: At one end, the junction sequence differs from germline, possibly due to a read error.

This CDR3 is built from 15 residues. Per the germline V gene, CDR1 is SSHAT and CDR2 is FNYEAQ (reference sequence). V and J are TRBV7-7 and TRBJ2-2; TRBD1 aligns across 8 bases. Sequenced: peripheral blood. The receptor's source is a woman between 18 and 29 years old with acute or convalescent COVID-19. The CDR3 protein is CASSLDRGNTGELFF. In nucleotides, the CDR3 is TGTGCTAGCAGCTTAGACAGGGGTAACACCGGGGAGCTGTTTTTT.